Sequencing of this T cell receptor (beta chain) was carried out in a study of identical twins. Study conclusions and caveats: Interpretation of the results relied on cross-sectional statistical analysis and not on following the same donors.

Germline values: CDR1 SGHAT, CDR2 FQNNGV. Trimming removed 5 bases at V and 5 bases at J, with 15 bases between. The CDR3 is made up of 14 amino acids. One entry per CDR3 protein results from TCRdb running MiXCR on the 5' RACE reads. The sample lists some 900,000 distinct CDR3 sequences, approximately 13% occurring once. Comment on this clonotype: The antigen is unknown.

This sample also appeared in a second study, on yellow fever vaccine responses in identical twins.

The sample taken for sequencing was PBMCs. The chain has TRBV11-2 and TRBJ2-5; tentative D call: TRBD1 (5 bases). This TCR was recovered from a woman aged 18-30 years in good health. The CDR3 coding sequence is TGTGCCAGCAGCCCCCATAGCAGGGCTGAGACCCAGTACTTC. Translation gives CASSPHSRAETQYF.